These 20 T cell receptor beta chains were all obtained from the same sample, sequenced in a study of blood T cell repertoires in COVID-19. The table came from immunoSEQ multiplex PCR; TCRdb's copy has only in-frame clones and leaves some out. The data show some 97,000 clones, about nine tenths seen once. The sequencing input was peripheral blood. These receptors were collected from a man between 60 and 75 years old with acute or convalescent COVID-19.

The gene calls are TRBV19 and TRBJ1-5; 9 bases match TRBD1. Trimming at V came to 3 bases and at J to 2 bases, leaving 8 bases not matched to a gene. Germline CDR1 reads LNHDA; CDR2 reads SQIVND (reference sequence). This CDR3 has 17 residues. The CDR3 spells CASSILTGGRGNQPQHF. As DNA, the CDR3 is TGTGCCAGTAGTATTCTTACAGGGGGCAGAGGCAATCAGCCCCAGCATTTT.

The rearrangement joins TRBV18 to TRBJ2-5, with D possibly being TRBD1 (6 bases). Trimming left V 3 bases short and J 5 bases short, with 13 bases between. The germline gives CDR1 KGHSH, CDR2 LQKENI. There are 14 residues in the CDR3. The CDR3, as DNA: TGTGCCAGCTCACCCCTTGGGGGCCCGGAGACCCAGTACTTC. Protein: CASSPLGGPETQYF. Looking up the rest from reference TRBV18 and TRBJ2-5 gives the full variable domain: NAGVMQNPRHLVRRRGQEARLRCSPMKGHSHVYWYRQLPEEGLKFMVYLQKENIIDESGMPKERFSAEFPKEGPSILRIQQVVRGDSAAYFCASSPLGGPETQYFGPGTRLLVL.

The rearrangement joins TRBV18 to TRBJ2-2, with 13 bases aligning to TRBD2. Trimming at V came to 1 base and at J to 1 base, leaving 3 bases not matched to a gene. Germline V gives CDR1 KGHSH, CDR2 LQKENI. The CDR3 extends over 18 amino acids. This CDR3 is CASSPRRTSGGNTGELFF. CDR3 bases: TGTGCCAGCTCACCACGGCGGACTAGCGGGGGGAACACCGGGGAGCTGTTTTTT.

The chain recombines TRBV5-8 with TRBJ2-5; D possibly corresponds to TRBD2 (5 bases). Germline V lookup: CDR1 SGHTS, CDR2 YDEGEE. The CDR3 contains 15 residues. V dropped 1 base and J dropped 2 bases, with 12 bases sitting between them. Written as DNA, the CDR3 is TGTGCCAGCAGCTTGAGCGGTCGGGGACAAGAGACCCAGTACTTC. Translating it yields CASSLSGRGQETQYF. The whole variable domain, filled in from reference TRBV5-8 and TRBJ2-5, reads EAGVTQSPTHLIKTRGQQATLRCSPISGHTSVYWYQQALGLGLQFLLWYDEGEERNRGNFPPRFSGRQFPNYSSELNVNALELEDSALYLCASSLSGRGQETQYFGPGTRLLVL.

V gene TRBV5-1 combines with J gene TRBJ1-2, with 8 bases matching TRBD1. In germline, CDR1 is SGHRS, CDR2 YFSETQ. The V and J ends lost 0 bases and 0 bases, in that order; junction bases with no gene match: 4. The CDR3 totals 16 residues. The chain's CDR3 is CASSLAPTGANYGYTF. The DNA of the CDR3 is TGCGCCAGCAGCTTGGCCCCGACAGGGGCTAACTATGGCTACACCTTC. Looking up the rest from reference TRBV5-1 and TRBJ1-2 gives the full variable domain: KAGVTQTPRYLIKTRGQQVTLSCSPISGHRSVSWYQQTPGQGLQFLFEYFSETQRNKGNFPGRFSGRQFSNSRSEMNVSTLELGDSALYLCASSLAPTGANYGYTFGSGTRLTVV.

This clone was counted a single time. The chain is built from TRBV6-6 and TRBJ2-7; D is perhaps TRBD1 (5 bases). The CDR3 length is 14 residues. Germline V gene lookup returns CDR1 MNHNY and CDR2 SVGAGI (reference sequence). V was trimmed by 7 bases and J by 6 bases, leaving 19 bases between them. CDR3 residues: CASTDHPRATEQYV. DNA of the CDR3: TGTGCCAGCACCGACCACCCCAGGGCGACCGAGCAGTACGTC.

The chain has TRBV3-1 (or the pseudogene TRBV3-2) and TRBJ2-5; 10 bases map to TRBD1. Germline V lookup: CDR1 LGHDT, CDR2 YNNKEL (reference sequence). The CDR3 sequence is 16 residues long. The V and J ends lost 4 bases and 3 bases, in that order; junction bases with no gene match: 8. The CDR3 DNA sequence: TGTGCCAGCAGCCCGCCCGACAGGGGGCCCAAAGAGACCCAGTACTTC. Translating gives CASSPPDRGPKETQYF.

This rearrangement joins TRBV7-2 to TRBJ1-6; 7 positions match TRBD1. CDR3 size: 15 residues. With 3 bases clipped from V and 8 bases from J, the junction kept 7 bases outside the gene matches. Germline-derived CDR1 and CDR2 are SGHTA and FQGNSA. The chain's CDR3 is CASSFYPGGDSPLHF. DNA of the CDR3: TGTGCCAGCAGCTTTTATCCAGGGGGTGATTCACCCCTCCACTTT.

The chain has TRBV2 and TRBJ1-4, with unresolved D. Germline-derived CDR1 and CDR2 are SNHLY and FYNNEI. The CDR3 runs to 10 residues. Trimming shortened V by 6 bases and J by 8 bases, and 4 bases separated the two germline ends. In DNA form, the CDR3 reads TGTGCCAGCAGCCTGGAAAAACTGTTTTTT. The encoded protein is CASSLEKLFF.

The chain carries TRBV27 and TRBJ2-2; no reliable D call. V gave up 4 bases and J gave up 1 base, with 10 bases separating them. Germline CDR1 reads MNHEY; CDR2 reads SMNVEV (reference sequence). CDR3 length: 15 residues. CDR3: CASSSFPGNTGELFF. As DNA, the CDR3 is TGTGCCAGCAGTTCGTTCCCAGGGAACACCGGGGAGCTGTTTTTT.

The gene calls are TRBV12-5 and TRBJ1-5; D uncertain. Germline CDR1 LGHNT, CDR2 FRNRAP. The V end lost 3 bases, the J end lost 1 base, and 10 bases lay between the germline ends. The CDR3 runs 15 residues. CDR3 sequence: CASGFNTGSNQPQHF. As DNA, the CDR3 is TGTGCTAGTGGTTTCAACACGGGGAGCAATCAGCCCCAGCATTTT.

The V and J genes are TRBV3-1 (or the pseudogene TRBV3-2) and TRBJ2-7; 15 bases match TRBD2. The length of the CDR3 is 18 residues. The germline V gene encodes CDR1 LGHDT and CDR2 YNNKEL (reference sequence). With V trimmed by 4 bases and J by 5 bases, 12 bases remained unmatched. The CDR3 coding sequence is TGTGCCAGCAGCCCCGGACTAGCGGGGGGGCCGCTGGAGGACGAGCAGTACTTC. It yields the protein CASSPGLAGGPLEDEQYF.

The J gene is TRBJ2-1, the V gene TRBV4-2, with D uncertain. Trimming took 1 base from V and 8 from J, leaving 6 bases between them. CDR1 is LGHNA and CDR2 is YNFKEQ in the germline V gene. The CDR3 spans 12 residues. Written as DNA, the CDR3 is TGTGCCAGCAGCCAAGTTGGCTATGAGCAGTTCTTC. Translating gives CASSQVGYEQFF.

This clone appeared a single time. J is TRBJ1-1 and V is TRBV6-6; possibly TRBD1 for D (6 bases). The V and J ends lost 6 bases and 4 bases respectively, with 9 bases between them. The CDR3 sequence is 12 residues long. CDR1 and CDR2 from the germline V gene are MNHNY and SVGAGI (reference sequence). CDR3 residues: CASSEQGTEAFF. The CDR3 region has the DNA TGTGCCAGCAGCGAACAGGGCACTGAAGCTTTCTTT.

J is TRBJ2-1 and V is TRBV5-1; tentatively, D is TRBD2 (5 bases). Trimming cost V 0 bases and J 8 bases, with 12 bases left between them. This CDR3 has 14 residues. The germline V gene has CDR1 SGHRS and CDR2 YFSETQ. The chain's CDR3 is CASSLALAGDEQFF. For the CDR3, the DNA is TGCGCCAGCAGCTTGGCCCTAGCTGGGGATGAGCAGTTCTTC.

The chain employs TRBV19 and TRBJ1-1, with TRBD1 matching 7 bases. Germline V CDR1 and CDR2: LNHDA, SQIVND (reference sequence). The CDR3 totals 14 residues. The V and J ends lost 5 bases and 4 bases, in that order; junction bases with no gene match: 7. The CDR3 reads CASSLTGSGTEAFF. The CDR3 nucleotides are TGTGCCAGTAGTTTGACAGGGTCGGGCACTGAAGCTTTCTTT. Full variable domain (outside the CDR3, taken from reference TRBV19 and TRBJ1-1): DGGITQSPKYLFRKEGQNVTLSCEQNLNHDAMYWYRQDPGQGLRLIYYSQIVNDFQKGDIAEGYSVSREKKESFPLTVTSAQKNPTAFYLCASSLTGSGTEAFFGQGTRLTVV.

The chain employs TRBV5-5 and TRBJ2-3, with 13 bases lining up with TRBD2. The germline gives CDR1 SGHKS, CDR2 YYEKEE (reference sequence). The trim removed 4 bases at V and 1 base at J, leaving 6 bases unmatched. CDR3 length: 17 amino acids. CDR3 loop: CASSRGLAGTRTDTQYF. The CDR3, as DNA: TGTGCCAGCAGCCGGGGACTAGCGGGGACACGCACAGATACGCAGTATTTT. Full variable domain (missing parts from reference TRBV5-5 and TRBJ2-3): DAGVTQSPTHLIKTRGQQVTLRCSPISGHKSVSWYQQVLGQGPQFIFQYYEKEERGRGNFPDRFSARQFPNYSSELNVNALLLGDSALYLCASSRGLAGTRTDTQYFGPGTRLTVL.

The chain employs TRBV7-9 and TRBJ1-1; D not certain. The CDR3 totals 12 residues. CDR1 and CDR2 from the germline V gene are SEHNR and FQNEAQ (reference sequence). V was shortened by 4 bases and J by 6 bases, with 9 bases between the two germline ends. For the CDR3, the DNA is TGTGCCAGCAGCTCGCTCGCGGCTGAAGCTTTCTTT. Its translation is CASSSLAAEAFF.

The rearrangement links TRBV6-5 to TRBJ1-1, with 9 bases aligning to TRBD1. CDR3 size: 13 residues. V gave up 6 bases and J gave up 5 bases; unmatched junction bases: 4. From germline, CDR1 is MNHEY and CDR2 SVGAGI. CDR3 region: CASSPQGATEAFF. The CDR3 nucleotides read TGTGCCAGCAGCCCACAGGGGGCGACTGAAGCTTTCTTT.

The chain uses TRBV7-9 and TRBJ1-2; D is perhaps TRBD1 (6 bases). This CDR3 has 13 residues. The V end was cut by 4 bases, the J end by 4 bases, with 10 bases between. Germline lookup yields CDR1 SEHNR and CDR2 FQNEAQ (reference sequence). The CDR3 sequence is CASSSQGFYGYTF. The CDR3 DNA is TGTGCCAGCAGCTCCCAGGGGTTCTATGGCTACACCTTC.